The 22 T cell receptor beta chains listed next were all sequenced from one sample in a study of shared clonotypes between healthy human individuals (dated by TCRdb to 2019 to 2021). Library generation was performed with the immunoSEQ multiplex PCR assay. Held by TCRdb, this immuneACCESS table contains in-frame sequences only and omits some clones. Under half of the omission traces to an unresolved V gene where checked; the cause of the rest is unknown. The sample table lists about half a million clones, roughly 80% of them with a count of one. 12% of the sample is taken by the ten largest. Sequenced input: PBMCs. The receptors originated from a woman aged 40 to 55 in good health. Some clones in this sample may be carry-over from other donors' samples.

This chain joins TRBV6-1 and TRBJ1-1; D unresolved. The V end was cut by 8 bases, the J end by 4 bases, with 8 bases between. The CDR3 is 11 amino acids. The germline V gene has CDR1 MNHNS and CDR2 SASEGT. The CDR3 loop is CASGVPTEAFF. The CDR3 DNA reads TGTGCCAGCGGGGTACCCACTGAAGCTTTCTTT.

The chain uses TRBV7-8 and TRBJ2-3, with 9 bases lining up with TRBD2. In germline, CDR1 is SGHVS, CDR2 FQNEAQ. The CDR3 has 15 amino acids. Trimming cost V 1 base and J 6 bases; bases outside gene matches: 5. CDR3 DNA sequence: TGTGCCAGCAGCTTAGGGGGCGGGAGGGTTGATACGCAGTATTTT. It specifies CASSLGGGRVDTQYF.

The rearrangement links TRBV5-4 to TRBJ2-1; perhaps TRBD2 as D (6 bases). The CDR3 has 18 amino acids. V was trimmed by 1 base and J by 9 bases, leaving 26 bases between them. The germline CDR1 and CDR2 sequences are SGHNT and YYREEE (reference sequence). This CDR3 reads CASSLMLATSPAQGEQFF. The CDR3 bases are TGTGCCAGCAGCTTGATGCTAGCGACTTCCCCCGCTCAGGGTGAGCAGTTCTTC.

This rearrangement joins TRBV30 to TRBJ2-3; 11 bases are shared with TRBD2. Germline lookup yields CDR1 GTSNPN and CDR2 SVGIG (reference sequence). V was pared by 3 bases and J by 9 bases, with 5 bases of the junction left unmatched. This CDR3 spans 13 amino acids. CDR3 loop: CAWSIAGGVTQYF. Here the CDR3 DNA reads TGTGCCTGGAGCATAGCGGGAGGGGTGACGCAGTATTTT.

The rearrangement links TRBV10-3 to TRBJ1-4, with D hard to call. The CDR3 loop spans 13 amino acids. Trimming cost V 7 bases and J 7 bases, with 13 bases left between them. Germline assignment: CDR1 ENHRY and CDR2 SYGVKD. CDR3 bases: TGTGCCATCAATCAAGACGGCAGTGAAAAACTGTTTTTT. This codes for CAINQDGSEKLFF.

The chain couples TRBV30 to TRBJ2-4, with 9 bases that match TRBD1. The CDR3 is 13 amino acids. Per the germline V gene, CDR1 is GTSNPN and CDR2 is SVGIG (reference sequence). V shed 5 bases, J shed 3 bases, and the junction held 2 bases outside the gene matches. The DNA of the CDR3 is TGTGCCTGGGGACAGGGGAACAAAAACATTCAGTACTTC. Translating gives CAWGQGNKNIQYF.

In its sample, this clone was seen many times. This rearrangement joins TRBV2 to TRBJ2-7, with TRBD2 matching over 12 bases. Germline V gene sequence: CDR1 SNHLY, CDR2 FYNNEI. CDR3 length equals 14 residues. J was trimmed by 6 bases and V by 2 bases; bases with no gene match: 2. CDR3 sequence (DNA): TGTGCCAGCAGTGAACAACTAGCGGGAGGCGAGCAGTACTTC. Amino acids: CASSEQLAGGEQYF.

The genes are TRBV18 and TRBJ2-7; D gene uncertain. Germline CDR1 KGHSH, CDR2 LQKENI. Trimming took off 3 bases at V and 0 bases at J, with 15 bases between the two ends. This CDR3 contains 16 residues. DNA of the CDR3: TGTGCCAGCTCACCCTACAGACAAATGCGCTCCTACGAGCAGTACTTC. Protein: CASSPYRQMRSYEQYF.

The chain joins TRBV29-1 to TRBJ2-6; D possibly uses TRBD1 or TRBD2 (5 bases each). The CDR3 runs to 13 residues. CDR1 SQVTM and CDR2 ANQGSEA come from the germline V gene. Trimming shortened V by 7 bases and J by 0 bases, and 7 bases separated the two germline ends. The CDR3 nucleotides read TGCAGCGCCGGGACCTCTGGGGCCAACGTCCTGACTTTC. It translates to CSAGTSGANVLTF.

This chain uses TRBV19 with TRBJ1-2; D might be TRBD1 (5 bases). The CDR3 contains 14 residues. Germline V lookup: CDR1 LNHDA, CDR2 SQIVND (reference sequence). V lost 4 bases and J 4 bases, leaving 13 bases between the germline ends. The CDR3 coding sequence is TGTGCCAGTAGTACAAACCGGGACGTCTATGGCTACACCTTC. Encoded protein: CASSTNRDVYGYTF.

This clone was counted a single time. The chain recombines TRBV11-3 with TRBJ2-5; 7 bases are shared with TRBD1. The V and J ends lost 5 bases and 3 bases, in that order; junction bases with no gene match: 6. The CDR3 covers 14 residues. Germline lookup yields CDR1 SGHNT and CDR2 YENEEA. This CDR3 is CASSLDGTEETQYF. The CDR3, as DNA: TGTGCCAGCAGCCTCGACGGGACAGAAGAGACCCAGTACTTC.

The chain joins TRBV6-6 to TRBJ2-7, with a possible D match to TRBD1 (5 bases). The germline CDR1 and CDR2 sequences are MNHNY and SVGAGI (reference sequence). The CDR3 length is 15 residues. With 6 bases removed from V and 0 bases from J, the gap between germline ends came to 15 bases. In DNA, the CDR3 is TGTGCCAGCAGGACGACAGTTGCCAGCTCCTACGAGCAGTACTTC. Protein: CASRTTVASSYEQYF.

The J gene is TRBJ1-5, the V gene TRBV9; D is unresolved. Germline CDR1 is SGDLS and CDR2 is YYNGEE. The CDR3 extends over 14 amino acids. Trimming left V 0 bases short and J 5 bases short, with 9 bases between. Here the CDR3 reads CASSVVDSDQPQHF. Written as DNA, the CDR3 is TGTGCCAGCAGCGTAGTTGATTCGGATCAGCCCCAGCATTTT. The full variable domain, completed using reference TRBV9 and TRBJ1-5, is DSGVTQTPKHLITATGQRVTLRCSPRSGDLSVYWYQQSLDQGLQFLIQYYNGEERAKGNILERFSAQQFPDLHSELNLSSLELGDSALYFCASSVVDSDQPQHFGDGTRLSIL.

On this clone itself: A read error is possible here, since a much larger clone lies one base away. J is TRBJ1-1 and V is TRBV10-1; D gene ambiguous. The CDR3 runs 13 residues. In germline, CDR1 is WNHNN, CDR2 SYGVQD (reference sequence). The ends were cut back, 6 bases at V and 3 bases at J, with 11 bases in the middle. The CDR3 here is CASSEGSYTEAFF. The CDR3 DNA is TGCGCCAGCAGCGAGGGCAGCTACACTGAAGCTTTCTTT.

This clone was observed a single time. The chain has TRBV19 and TRBJ2-5; perhaps D is TRBD1 or TRBD2 (6 bases each). The germline V gene encodes CDR1 LNHDA and CDR2 SQIVND (reference sequence). The CDR3 consists of 16 residues. Between the trimmed V and J ends, which lost 3 bases and 5 bases, there was a span of 19 bases. The chain's CDR3 is CASSMTGAKAQETQYF. CDR3 nucleotides: TGTGCCAGTAGTATGACGGGGGCTAAGGCTCAGGAGACCCAGTACTTC. The whole variable domain, remainder taken from reference TRBV19 and TRBJ2-5, is DGGITQSPKYLFRKEGQNVTLSCEQNLNHDAMYWYRQDPGQGLRLIYYSQIVNDFQKGDIAEGYSVSREKKESFPLTVTSAQKNPTAFYLCASSMTGAKAQETQYFGPGTRLLVL.

Concerning this clone: A much larger clone is a single base away; this may be a read error. Other DNA sequences in the same sample also yield this CDR3. The chain uses TRBV4-2 and TRBJ1-5, with D possibly matching TRBD1 (6 bases). The CDR3 extends over 15 amino acids. Trimming pared 3 bases from V and 8 bases from J, leaving 17 bases between. Germline loops: CDR1 LGHNA, CDR2 YNFKEQ. The CDR3, as DNA: TGTGCCAGCAGCCAGGATCAGGGGTTTGGGGAGCCCCAGCATTTT. Amino acid sequence: CASSQDQGFGEPQHF.

This clone was counted a single time. The rearrangement links TRBV9 to TRBJ1-1, with 9 positions matching TRBD1. The V and J ends lost 0 bases and 5 bases, in that order; junction bases with no gene match: 5. CDR1 and CDR2 (germline): SGDLS, YYNGEE. The CDR3 consists of 15 residues. CDR3 nucleotide sequence: TGTGCCAGCAGCGTAGATACAGGGGGCTGGACTGAAGCTTTCTTT. Translating gives CASSVDTGGWTEAFF. The complete variable domain, with remaining parts taken from reference TRBV9 and TRBJ1-1, reads DSGVTQTPKHLITATGQRVTLRCSPRSGDLSVYWYQQSLDQGLQFLIQYYNGEERAKGNILERFSAQQFPDLHSELNLSSLELGDSALYFCASSVDTGGWTEAFFGQGTRLTVV.

Notes on this clone: The likely explanation is a read error, given a far larger clone one base away. This chain uses TRBV11-2 with TRBJ2-1; TRBD2 matches at 9 bases. The CDR3 consists of 15 residues. Germline V gene sequence: CDR1 SGHAT, CDR2 FQNNGV. The CDR3 nucleotides read TGTGCCAGCAGCGTGCAAGCGGGAGGATACAATGAGCAGCTCTTC. Amino acids: CASSVQAGGYNEQLF.

The gene calls are TRBV11-2 and TRBJ2-1; 7 positions match TRBD2. The CDR3 has 15 amino acids. Losses at the gene ends were 1 base for V and 2 bases for J; bases not matched to a gene: 2. The V gene's germline CDR1 is SGHAT and CDR2 FQNNGV. CDR3: CASSLVGLAYNEQFF. The CDR3 region has the DNA TGTGCCAGCAGCTTAGTAGGACTAGCCTACAATGAGCAGTTCTTC. The full variable domain, rest sourced from reference TRBV11-2 and TRBJ2-1, is EAGVAQSPRYKIIEKRQSVAFWCNPISGHATLYWYQQILGQGPKLLIQFQNNGVVDDSQLPKDRFSAERLKGVDSTLKIQPAKLEDSAVYLCASSLVGLAYNEQFFGPGTRLTVL.

V usage is TRBV4-1 and J usage is TRBJ1-4; 10 nucleotides agree with TRBD1. V was pared by 4 bases and J by 8 bases, with 1 base of the junction left unmatched. CDR3 length: 13 residues. Looked up from germline, CDR1 is MGHRA and CDR2 is YSYEKL. This CDR3 reads CASSRTGGEKLFF. The CDR3 bases are TGCGCCAGCAGCCGGACAGGGGGAGAAAAACTGTTTTTT.

J is TRBJ2-7 and V is TRBV9, with D possibly matching TRBD2 (6 bases). Deletions cut 0 bases from V and 4 bases from J, with 11 bases between. There are 14 residues in the CDR3. Germline assignment: CDR1 SGDLS and CDR2 YYNGEE. The CDR3 bases are TGTGCCAGCAGCGTAGTAGCGGAGACGTACGAGCAGTACTTC. Amino acids: CASSVVAETYEQYF.

This clone was detected a few times. The identical CDR3 is also encoded by other nucleotide sequences in the sample. The rearrangement links TRBV18 to TRBJ1-1; 9 bases line up with TRBD1. Germline CDR1 is KGHSH and CDR2 is LQKENI. V was clipped by 5 bases and J by 8 bases; unmatched bases: 3. The CDR3 is 12 residues long. CDR3 sequence reads: CASSTGQGEAFF. CDR3 sequence (DNA): TGTGCCAGCTCAACAGGACAGGGGGAAGCTTTCTTT.